This T cell receptor (beta chain) was documented in a study of cytomegalovirus exposure and HLA in healthy donors. General study results and limits: Reported findings show TCR beta sequences accurately forecast HLA-A and HLA-B alleles in most subjects. Later analysis identified several of the most significant clusters that appeared linked to common viral pathogens. The study assumed roughly uniform donor sequencing depth for presence/absence analyses. Apparent HLA restriction characterized most CMV-associated TCR beta chains in a later analysis.

The primer mix had 60 Vbeta and 13 Jbeta primers. Profiled with immunoSEQ multiplex PCR; TCRdb holds only in-frame clones, not every one. Altogether about 160,000 clones are present, roughly 82% being singletons, with the ten largest covering roughly 1.6%. A note on this clone: Its antigen is currently unknown.

Germline CDR1 is SGHDT and CDR2 is YYEEEE. The CDR3 runs 17 residues. The trim removed 4 bases at V and 0 bases at J, leaving 8 bases unmatched. This clonotype was sampled from a girl aged 5 to 17 in good health and CMV-seropositive. The sample taken for sequencing was PBMCs. The chain joins TRBV5-6 to TRBJ1-1; 11 bases map to TRBD1. The CDR3 is CASSTGQGAGLNTEAFF. The CDR3 region has the DNA TGTGCCAGCAGCACCGGACAGGGGGCTGGTTTGAACACTGAAGCTTTCTTT.